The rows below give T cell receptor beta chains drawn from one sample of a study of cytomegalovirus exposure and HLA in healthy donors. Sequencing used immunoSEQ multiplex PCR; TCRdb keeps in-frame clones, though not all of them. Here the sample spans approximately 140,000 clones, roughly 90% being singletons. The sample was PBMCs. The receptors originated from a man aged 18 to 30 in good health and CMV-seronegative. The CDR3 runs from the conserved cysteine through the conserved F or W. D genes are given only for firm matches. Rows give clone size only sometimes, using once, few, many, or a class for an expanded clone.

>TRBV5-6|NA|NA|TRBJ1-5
TGTGCCAGCAGCTTGTCCCCCAGGGGAATCGAAACGGTGGCTCAGCCCCAGCATTTT
CASSLSPRGIETVAQPQHF
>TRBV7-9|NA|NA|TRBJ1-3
TGTGCCAGCAGCCCGGATGGGGGCCCCACTTTTGGAAACACCATATATTTT
CASSPDGGPTFGNTIYF
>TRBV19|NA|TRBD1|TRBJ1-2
TGTGCCAGTAGTCCGGGACAGAAATCCTATGGCTACACCTTC
CASSPGQKSYGYTF
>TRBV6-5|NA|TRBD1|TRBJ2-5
TGTGCCAGCAGTTTGAGGGGACAGGGGGAGACCCAGTACTTC
CASSLRGQGETQYF
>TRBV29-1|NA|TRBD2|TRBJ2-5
TGCAGCGTTGAAGCTAGCGGGAGGGCCTTAGAGACCCAGTACTTC
CSVEASGRALETQYF
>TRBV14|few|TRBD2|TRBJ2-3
TGTGCCAGCAGCCATCACCCGGGGACTAGTGTATATACGCAGTATTTT
CASSHHPGTSVYTQYF
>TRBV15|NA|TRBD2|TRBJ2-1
TGTGCCACCAGCAGAGGACTAGCGGGGAACAATGAGCAGTTCTTC
CATSRGLAGNNEQFF
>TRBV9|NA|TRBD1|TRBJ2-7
TGTGCCAGCAGCGCGGGACAGGAGTACTACGAGCAGTACTTC
CASSAGQEYYEQYF
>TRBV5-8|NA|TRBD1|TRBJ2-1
TGTGCCAGCAGCTCCCCGGACAGGGTTTTTCTTGAGCAGTTCTTC
CASSSPDRVFLEQFF
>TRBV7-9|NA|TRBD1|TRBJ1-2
TGTGCCAGCAGCTTAACACAGGGGAACTATGGCTACACCTTC
CASSLTQGNYGYTF
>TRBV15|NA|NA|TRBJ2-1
TGTGCCACCAGCAGACCTTCTGCTGGAGTCAATGAGCAGTTCTTC
CATSRPSAGVNEQFF
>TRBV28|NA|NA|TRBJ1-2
TGTGCCAGCAGCCCCGCCCGACAGACTGGCTACACCTTC
CASSPARQTGYTF
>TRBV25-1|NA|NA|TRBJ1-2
TGTGCCAGCAGTGCCCTCCTCAGGCTTACTTACTATGGCTACACCTTC
CASSALLRLTYYGYTF
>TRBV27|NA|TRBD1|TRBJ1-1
TGTGCCACCCGCTGGGCGGGGACAGGGGAATTTACTGAAGCTTTCTTT
CATRWAGTGEFTEAFF
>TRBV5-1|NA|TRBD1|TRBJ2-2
TGCGCCAGCAGGAAGGGGCAGGGGGTTATCGGGGAGCTGTTTTTT
CASRKGQGVIGELFF
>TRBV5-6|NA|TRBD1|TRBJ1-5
TGTGCCAGCAGCTTGGGGGAACAGGGGGCGACTCAGCCCCAGCATTTT
CASSLGEQGATQPQHF
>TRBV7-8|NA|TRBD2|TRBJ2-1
TGTGCCAGCAGCTTAGCGCCTAGCGGGACTATCGATAAGCAGTTCTTC
CASSLAPSGTIDKQFF
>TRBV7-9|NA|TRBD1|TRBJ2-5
TGTGCCAGCAGCCATCCATTGGACAGGGGGCCCACTGTCAAGGAGACCCAGTACTTC
CASSHPLDRGPTVKETQYF
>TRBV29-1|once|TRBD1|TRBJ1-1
TGCAGCGTTGAGGGCCGACAGGGAACTTTCTTT
CSVEGRQGTFF
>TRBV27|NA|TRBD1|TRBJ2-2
TGTGCCAGCAGACACACAGGGGGAAACACCGGGGAGCTGTTTTTT
CASRHTGGNTGELFF
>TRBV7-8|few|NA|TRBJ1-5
TGTGCCAGCAGCTATCAGGGGAATCAGCCCCAGCATTTT
CASSYQGNQPQHF
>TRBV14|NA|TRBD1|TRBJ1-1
TGTGCCAGCGGGTCAGGGGGCGCATCCCCAATGAACACTGAAGCTTTCTTT
CASGSGGASPMNTEAFF
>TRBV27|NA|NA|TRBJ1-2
TGTGCCAGCAGTTTATCAGTCGGTGCGAACTATGGCTACACCTTC
CASSLSVGANYGYTF
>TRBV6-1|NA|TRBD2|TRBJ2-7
TGTGCCAGCAGTAGACTAGCGGGGGGCTTCTACGAGCAGTACTTC
CASSRLAGGFYEQYF
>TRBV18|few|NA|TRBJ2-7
TGTGCCAGCTCACCAAGAGGGATAAGGTACGAGCAGTACTTC
CASSPRGIRYEQYF
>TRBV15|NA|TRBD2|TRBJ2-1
TGTGCCACCAGCAGAGATGTAGCGGGGAGCTCCTACAATGAGCAGTTCTTC
CATSRDVAGSSYNEQFF
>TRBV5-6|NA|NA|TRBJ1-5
TGTGCCAGCAGCCTGGAAGGGAGCCTTAGCAATCAGCCCCAGCATTTT
CASSLEGSLSNQPQHF
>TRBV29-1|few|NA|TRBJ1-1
TGCAGCGTTGAAGATGGGTTCCTGGGCAGGGCCACTGAAGCTTTCTTT
CSVEDGFLGRATEAFF
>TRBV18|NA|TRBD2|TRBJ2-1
TGTGCCAGCTCAGGACTTCTAGCGGGGGGCCGCTCCTACAATGAGCAGTTCTTC
CASSGLLAGGRSYNEQFF
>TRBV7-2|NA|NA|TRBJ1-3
TGTGCCAGCAGGTCCACAGGGACCTCTGGAAACACCATATATTTT
CASRSTGTSGNTIYF
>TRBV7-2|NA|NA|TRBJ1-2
TGTGCCAGCAGCTTAGGAGGGTTGGGATACTATGGCTACACCTTC
CASSLGGLGYYGYTF
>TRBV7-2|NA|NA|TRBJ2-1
TGTGCCAGCAGCTTAGCCGAGTACAATGAGCAGTTCTTC
CASSLAEYNEQFF
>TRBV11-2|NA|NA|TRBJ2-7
TGTGCCAGCAGCCAACCCCGGGACAACCCCTACGAGCAGTACTTC
CASSQPRDNPYEQYF
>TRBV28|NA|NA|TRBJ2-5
TGTGCCAGCAGTTCCAGGGGTGGGGAGACCCAGTACTTC
CASSSRGGETQYF
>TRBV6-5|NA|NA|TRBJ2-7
TGTGCCAGCAGTTACTACCCTTCCGGGATGGGCTACGAGCAGTACTTC
CASSYYPSGMGYEQYF
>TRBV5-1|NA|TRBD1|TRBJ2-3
TGCGCCAGCAGCCGGGACAGGACAGATACGCAGTATTTT
CASSRDRTDTQYF
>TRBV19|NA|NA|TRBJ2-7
TGTGCCAGTAGTAATTACTACGAGCAGTACTTC
CASSNYYEQYF